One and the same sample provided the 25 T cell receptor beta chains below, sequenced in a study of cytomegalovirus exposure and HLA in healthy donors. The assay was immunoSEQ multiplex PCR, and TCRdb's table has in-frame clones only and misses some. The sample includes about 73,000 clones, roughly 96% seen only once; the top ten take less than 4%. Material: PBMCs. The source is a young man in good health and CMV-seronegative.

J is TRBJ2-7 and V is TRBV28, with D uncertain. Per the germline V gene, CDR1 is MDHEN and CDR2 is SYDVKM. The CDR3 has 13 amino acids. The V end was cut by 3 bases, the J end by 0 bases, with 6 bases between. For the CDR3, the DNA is TGTGCCAGCAGTTTCTACCTCTCCTACGAGCAGTACTTC. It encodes CASSFYLSYEQYF.

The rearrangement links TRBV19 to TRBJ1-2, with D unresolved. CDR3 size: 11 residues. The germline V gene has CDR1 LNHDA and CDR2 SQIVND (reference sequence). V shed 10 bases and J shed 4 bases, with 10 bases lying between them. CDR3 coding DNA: TGTGCCATTAAAGTCGGCTATGGCTACACCTTC. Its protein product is CAIKVGYGYTF.

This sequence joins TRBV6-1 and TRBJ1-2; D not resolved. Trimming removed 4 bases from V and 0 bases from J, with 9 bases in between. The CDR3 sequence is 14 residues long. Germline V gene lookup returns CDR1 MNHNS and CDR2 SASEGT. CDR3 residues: CASSVGRTNYGYTF. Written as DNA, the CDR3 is TGTGCCAGCAGTGTTGGGAGAACTAACTATGGCTACACCTTC.

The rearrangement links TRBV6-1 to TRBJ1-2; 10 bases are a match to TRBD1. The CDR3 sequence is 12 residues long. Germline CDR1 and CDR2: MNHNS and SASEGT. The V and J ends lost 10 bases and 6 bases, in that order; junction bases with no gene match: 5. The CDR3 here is CATTGGADGYTF. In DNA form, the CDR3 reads TGTGCCACGACAGGGGGCGCGGATGGCTACACCTTC.

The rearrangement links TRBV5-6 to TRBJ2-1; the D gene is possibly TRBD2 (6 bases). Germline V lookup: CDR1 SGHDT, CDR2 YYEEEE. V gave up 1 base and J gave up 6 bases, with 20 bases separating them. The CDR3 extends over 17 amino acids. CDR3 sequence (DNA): TGTGCCAGCAGCTTGACTATAGGACTACAAATGGGCAATGAGCAGTTCTTC. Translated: CASSLTIGLQMGNEQFF.

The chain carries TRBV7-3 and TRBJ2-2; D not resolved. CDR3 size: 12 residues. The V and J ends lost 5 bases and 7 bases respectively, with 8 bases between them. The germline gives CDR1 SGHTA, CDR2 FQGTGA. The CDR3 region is CASSPSVGELFF. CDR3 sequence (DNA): TGTGCCAGCAGCCCTAGTGTCGGGGAGCTGTTTTTT. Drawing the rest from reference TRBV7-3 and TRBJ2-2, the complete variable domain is GAGVSQTPSNKVTEKGKYVELRCDPISGHTALYWYRQSLGQGPEFLIYFQGTGAADDSGLPNDRFFAVRPEGSVSTLKIQRTERGDSAVYLCASSPSVGELFFGEGSRLTVL.

As DNA, the CDR3 is TGTGCCAGCAGTAGGCCAGGGGAGGGGGATAGCTGGAGGCACACTGAAGCTTTCTTT. Protein: CASSRPGEGDSWRHTEAFF. The rearrangement links TRBV28 to TRBJ1-1; perhaps TRBD1 as D (6 bases). V was trimmed by 5 bases and J by 3 bases, leaving 28 bases between them. This CDR3 is built from 19 residues. Germline values: CDR1 MDHEN, CDR2 SYDVKM.

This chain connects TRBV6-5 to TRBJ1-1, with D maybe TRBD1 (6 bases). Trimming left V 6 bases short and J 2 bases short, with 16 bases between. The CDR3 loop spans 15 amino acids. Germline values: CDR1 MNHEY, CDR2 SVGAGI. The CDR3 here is CASSVTQGKNTEAFF. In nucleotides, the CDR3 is TGTGCCAGCAGCGTTACACAGGGAAAAAACACTGAAGCTTTCTTT.

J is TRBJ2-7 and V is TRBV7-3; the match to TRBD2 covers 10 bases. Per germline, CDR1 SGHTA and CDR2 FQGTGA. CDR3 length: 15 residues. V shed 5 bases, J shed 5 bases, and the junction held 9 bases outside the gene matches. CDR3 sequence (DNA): TGTGCCAGCAGCGTGCCCGGGACTAGCGTTAACGAGCAGTACTTC. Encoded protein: CASSVPGTSVNEQYF. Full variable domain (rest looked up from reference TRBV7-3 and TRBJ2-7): GAGVSQTPSNKVTEKGKYVELRCDPISGHTALYWYRQSLGQGPEFLIYFQGTGAADDSGLPNDRFFAVRPEGSVSTLKIQRTERGDSAVYLCASSVPGTSVNEQYFGPGTRLTVT.

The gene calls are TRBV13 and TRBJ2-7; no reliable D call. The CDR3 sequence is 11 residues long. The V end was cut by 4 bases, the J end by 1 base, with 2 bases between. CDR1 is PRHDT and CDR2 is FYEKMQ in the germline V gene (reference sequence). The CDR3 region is CASSSSYEQYF. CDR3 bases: TGTGCCAGCAGCTCATCCTACGAGCAGTACTTC.

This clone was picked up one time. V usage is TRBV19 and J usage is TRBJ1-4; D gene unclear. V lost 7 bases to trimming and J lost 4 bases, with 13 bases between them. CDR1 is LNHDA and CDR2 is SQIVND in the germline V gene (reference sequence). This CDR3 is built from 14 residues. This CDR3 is CASKPARLNEKLFF. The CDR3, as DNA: TGTGCCAGTAAGCCCGCGCGGCTTAATGAAAAACTGTTTTTT.

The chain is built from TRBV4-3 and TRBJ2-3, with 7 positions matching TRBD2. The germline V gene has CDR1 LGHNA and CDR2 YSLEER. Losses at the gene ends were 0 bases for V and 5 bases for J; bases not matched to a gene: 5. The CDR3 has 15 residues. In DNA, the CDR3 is TGCGCCAGCAGCCAAGAAAAGGGAGGGATAGATACGCAGTATTTT. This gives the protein CASSQEKGGIDTQYF.

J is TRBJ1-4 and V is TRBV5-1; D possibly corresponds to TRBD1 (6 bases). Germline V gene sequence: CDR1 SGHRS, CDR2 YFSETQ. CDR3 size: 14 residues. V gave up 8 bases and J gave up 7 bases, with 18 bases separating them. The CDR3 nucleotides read TGCGCCAGTAGAGGCGGGGGCTCGGGTGAAAAACTGTTTTTT. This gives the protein CASRGGGSGEKLFF.

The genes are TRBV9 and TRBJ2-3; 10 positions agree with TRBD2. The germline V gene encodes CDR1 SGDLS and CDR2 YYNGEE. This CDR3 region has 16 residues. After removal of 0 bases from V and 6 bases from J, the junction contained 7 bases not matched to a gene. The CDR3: CASSVGSGGSRDTQYF. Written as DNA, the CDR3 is TGTGCCAGCAGCGTAGGTAGCGGGGGGTCGAGGGATACGCAGTATTTT.

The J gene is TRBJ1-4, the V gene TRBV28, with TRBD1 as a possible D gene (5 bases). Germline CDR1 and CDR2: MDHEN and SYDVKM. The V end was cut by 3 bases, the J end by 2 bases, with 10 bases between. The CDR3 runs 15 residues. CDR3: CASSLEGPTNEKLFF. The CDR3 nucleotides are TGTGCCAGCAGTTTGGAGGGGCCGACTAATGAAAAACTGTTTTTT.

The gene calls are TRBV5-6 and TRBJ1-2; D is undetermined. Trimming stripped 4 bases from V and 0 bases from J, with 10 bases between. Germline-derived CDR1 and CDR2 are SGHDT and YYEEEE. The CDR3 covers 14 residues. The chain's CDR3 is CASSLTDSNYGYTF. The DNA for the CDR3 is TGTGCCAGCAGCCTTACGGACTCTAACTATGGCTACACCTTC. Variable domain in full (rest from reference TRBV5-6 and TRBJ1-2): DAGVTQSPTHLIKTRGQQVTLRCSPKSGHDTVSWYQQALGQGPQFIFQYYEEEERQRGNFPDRFSGHQFPNYSSELNVNALLLGDSALYLCASSLTDSNYGYTFGSGTRLTVV.

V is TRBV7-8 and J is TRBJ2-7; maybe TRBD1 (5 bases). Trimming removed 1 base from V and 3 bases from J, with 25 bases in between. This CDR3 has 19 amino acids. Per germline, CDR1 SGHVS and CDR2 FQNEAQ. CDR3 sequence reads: CASSLEYSKEGVMLYEQYF. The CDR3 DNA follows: TGTGCCAGCAGCTTAGAATACAGTAAGGAAGGGGTTATGCTCTACGAGCAGTACTTC.

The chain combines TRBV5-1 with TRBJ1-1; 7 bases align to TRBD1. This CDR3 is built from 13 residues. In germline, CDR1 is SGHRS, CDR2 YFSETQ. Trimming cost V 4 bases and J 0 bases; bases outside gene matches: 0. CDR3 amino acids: CASSGQVNTEAFF. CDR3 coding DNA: TGCGCCAGCAGCGGACAGGTGAACACTGAAGCTTTCTTT.

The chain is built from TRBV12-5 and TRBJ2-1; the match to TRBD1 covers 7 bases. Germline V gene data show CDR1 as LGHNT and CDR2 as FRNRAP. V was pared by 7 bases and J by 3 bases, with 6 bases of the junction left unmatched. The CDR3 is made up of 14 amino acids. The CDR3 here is CASAHRDSYNEQFF. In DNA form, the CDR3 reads TGTGCTAGTGCCCACCGGGACAGCTACAATGAGCAGTTCTTC. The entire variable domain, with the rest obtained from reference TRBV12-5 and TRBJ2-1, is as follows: DARVTQTPRHKVTEMGQEVTMRCQPILGHNTVFWYRQTMMQGLELLAYFRNRAPLDDSGMPKDRFSAEMPDATLATLKIQPSEPRDSAVYFCASAHRDSYNEQFFGPGTRLTVL.

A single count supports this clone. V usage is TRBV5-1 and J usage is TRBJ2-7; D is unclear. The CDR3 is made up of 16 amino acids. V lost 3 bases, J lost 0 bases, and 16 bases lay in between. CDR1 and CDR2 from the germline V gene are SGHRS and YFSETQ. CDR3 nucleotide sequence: TGCGCCAGCAGCTACAAAGGCGGCCTCGGCTCCTACGAGCAGTACTTC. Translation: CASSYKGGLGSYEQYF.

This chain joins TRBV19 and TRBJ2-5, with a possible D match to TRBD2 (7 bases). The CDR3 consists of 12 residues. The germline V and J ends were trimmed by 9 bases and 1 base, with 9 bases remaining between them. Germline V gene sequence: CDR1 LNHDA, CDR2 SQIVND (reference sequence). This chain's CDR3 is CASRGAQETQYF. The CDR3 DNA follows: TGTGCCAGCCGGGGGGCCCAAGAGACCCAGTACTTC.

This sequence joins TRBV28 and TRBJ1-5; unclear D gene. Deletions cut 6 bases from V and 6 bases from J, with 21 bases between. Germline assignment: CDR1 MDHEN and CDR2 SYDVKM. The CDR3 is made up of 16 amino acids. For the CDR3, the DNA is TGTGCCAGCAGCGCTGCCCCCGGGAGGGAGGGTCAGCCCCAGCATTTT. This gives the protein CASSAAPGREGQPQHF.

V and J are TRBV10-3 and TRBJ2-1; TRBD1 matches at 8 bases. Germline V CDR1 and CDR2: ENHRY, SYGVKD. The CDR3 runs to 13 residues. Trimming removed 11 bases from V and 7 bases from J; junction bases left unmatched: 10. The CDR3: CAALADRVNEQFF. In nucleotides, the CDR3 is TGTGCCGCCCTGGCGGACAGGGTTAATGAGCAGTTCTTC.

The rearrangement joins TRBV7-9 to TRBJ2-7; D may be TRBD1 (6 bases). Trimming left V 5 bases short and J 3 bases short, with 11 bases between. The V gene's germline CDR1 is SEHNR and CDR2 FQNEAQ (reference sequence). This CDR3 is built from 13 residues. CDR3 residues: CASSPDRGYEQYF. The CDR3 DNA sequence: TGTGCCAGCAGCCCGGACAGAGGCTACGAGCAGTACTTC.

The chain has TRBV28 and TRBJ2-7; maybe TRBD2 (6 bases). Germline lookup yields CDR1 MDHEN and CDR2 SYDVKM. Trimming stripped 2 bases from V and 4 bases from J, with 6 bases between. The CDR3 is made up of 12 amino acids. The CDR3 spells CASSLAGYEQYF. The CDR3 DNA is TGTGCCAGCAGTTTAGCGGGGTACGAGCAGTACTTC.